Listed below are T cell receptor beta chains from one sample, sequenced in a study of T-cell memory formation after mild COVID-19. One entry per CDR3 protein results from TCRdb running MiXCR on the 5' RACE reads. The sample holds hundreds of thousands of distinct CDR3 sequences; roughly a fifth are singletons and the top ten take about 8.2%. The sequenced sample was PBMCs or a T cell subset sorted from them (not recorded which). Receptors originate from an adult woman who had mild COVID-19 (a few samples of this study predate the infection). Cell type and time point are not known. Both conserved end residues are part of each CDR3. D genes are given only for firm matches. Size is omitted from some rows. Given values are once, few, many or a class for expanded clones.

D gene,J gene,V gene,clone size,CDR3 protein,CDR3 DNA
.,TRBJ2-2,TRBV5-1,few,CASSYPTDTGELFF,TGCGCCAGCAGCTACCCCACCGACACCGGGGAGCTGTTTTTT
TRBD1,TRBJ1-1,TRBV7-3,.,CASSSQGAGMNTEAFF,TGTGCCAGCAGCTCCCAGGGGGCTGGTATGAACACTGAAGCTTTCTTT
TRBD2,TRBJ2-1,TRBV20-1,.,CSAPPLGGSHEQFF,TGCAGTGCCCCCCCTCTCGGCGGGAGCCATGAGCAGTTCTTC
.,TRBJ1-1,TRBV13,few,CASKEGGRGAFF,TGTGCCAGCAAGGAAGGAGGGAGAGGGGCTTTCTTT
.,TRBJ1-6,TRBV5-1,few,CASSLLGRSSYNSPLHF,TGCGCCAGCAGCTTGTTGGGGCGGAGCTCCTATAATTCACCCCTCCACTTT
.,TRBJ2-5,TRBV5-1,.,CASKSILGGQETQYF,TGCGCCAGCAAGTCGATTTTAGGGGGGCAAGAGACCCAGTACTTC
.,TRBJ2-7,TRBV14,.,CASSRSLDSYEQYF,TGTGCCAGCAGCCGGTCCCTTGACTCCTACGAGCAGTACTTC
TRBD2,TRBJ2-3,TRBV5-1,few,CASTPGSGGPSTDTQYF,TGCGCCAGCACCCCTGGTAGCGGGGGACCTAGCACAGATACGCAGTATTTT
TRBD1,TRBJ1-2,TRBV12-3/TRBV12-4,.,CASSPPGQNYVGYTF,TGTGCCAGCAGTCCGCCGGGACAGAACTATGTTGGCTACACCTTC
TRBD2,TRBJ2-7,TRBV5-6,few,CASSFGLAGATPEYEQYF,TGTGCCAGCAGCTTTGGTCTAGCGGGGGCCACACCGGAGTACGAGCAGTACTTC
.,TRBJ2-2,TRBV5-1,few,CASSLENRDGELFF,TGCGCCAGCAGCTTGGAAAACAGGGACGGGGAGCTGTTTTTT
.,TRBJ2-5,TRBV5-1,.,CASSDGASVGETQYF,TGCGCCAGCAGCGATGGGGCTAGCGTTGGGGAGACCCAGTACTTC
.,TRBJ1-1,TRBV12-3/TRBV12-4,few,CAIEGATTEAFF,TGTGCCATAGAAGGGGCTACCACTGAAGCTTTCTTT
.,TRBJ2-1,TRBV11-2,.,CASSLDRTNGEQFF,TGTGCCAGCAGCTTAGATCGAACTAACGGTGAGCAGTTCTTC
TRBD2,TRBJ2-1,TRBV3-1,once,CASSQPGGGESNEQFF,TGTGCCAGCAGCCAACCCGGCGGGGGGGAGAGCAATGAGCAGTTCTTC
TRBD2,TRBJ2-2,TRBV7-2,few,CASSPSGWYTGELFF,TGTGCCAGCAGCCCTAGCGGGTGGTACACCGGGGAGCTGTTTTTT
.,TRBJ2-7,TRBV6-5,.,CASSTGTAARYEQYF,TGTGCCAGCAGTACCGGGACGGCAGCGCGGTACGAGCAGTACTTC
.,TRBJ1-2,TRBV6-5,.,CASSYRGPTGTVSDGYTF,TGTGCCAGCAGTTATCGGGGGCCCACGGGCACTGTTTCTGATGGCTACACCTTC
TRBD2,TRBJ2-7,TRBV6-5,many,CASSLTSGRASVEQYF,TGTGCCAGCAGTTTGACTAGCGGGAGGGCCTCCGTCGAGCAGTACTTC
.,TRBJ1-5,TRBV12-1,few,CASSFARRIPYSNQPQHF,TGTGCCAGCAGCTTTGCCCGGAGGATACCCTATAGCAATCAGCCCCAGCATTTT
TRBD1,TRBJ1-1,TRBV7-9,.,CASSGTGDEAFF,TGTGCCAGCAGCGGGACAGGGGATGAAGCTTTCTTT
TRBD1,TRBJ1-1,TRBV6-6,few,CASSSSDRATEAFF,TGTGCCAGCAGTTCCTCGGACAGGGCCACTGAAGCTTTCTTT
.,TRBJ2-1,TRBV29-1,.,CSVFVDEQFF,TGCAGCGTTTTCGTCGATGAGCAGTTCTTC
TRBD2,TRBJ2-4,TRBV12-3/TRBV12-4,.,CASRNSGALDIQYF,TGTGCCAGCAGGAATAGCGGGGCCTTGGACATTCAGTACTTC
.,TRBJ1-2,TRBV6-5,.,CASRRGSYGYTF,TGTGCCAGCAGGCGTGGAAGCTATGGCTACACCTTC
TRBD2,TRBJ2-7,TRBV6-5,.,CASSQENGRGRYEQYF,TGTGCCAGCAGCCAGGAAAACGGGAGGGGCAGGTACGAGCAGTACTTC
TRBD2,TRBJ2-1,TRBV25-1,.,CASTKAGASSHEQFF,TGTGCCAGCACCAAAGCGGGAGCAAGTTCCCATGAGCAGTTCTTC
TRBD1,TRBJ2-7,TRBV5-1,few,CASRFDRGHDEQYF,TGCGCCAGCAGATTTGACAGGGGGCACGACGAGCAGTACTTC
.,TRBJ2-7,TRBV4-1,.,CASSTGTTMSYEQYF,TGCGCCAGCAGCACCGGGACAACTATGAGCTACGAGCAGTACTTC
.,TRBJ1-2,TRBV7-2,once,CSSSLGHYGYTF,TGTTCCAGCAGCTTGGGACACTATGGCTACACCTTC
TRBD1,TRBJ2-2,TRBV12-3/TRBV12-4,.,CASSLGRQGVAGELFF,TGTGCCAGCAGTTTGGGAAGACAGGGGGTCGCCGGGGAGCTGTTTTTT